The following is a T cell receptor beta chain sequence with its context. Antigen specificity is unknown. These data come from a study of breast tumors, draining lymph nodes, adjacent tissues. TCRdb redid the calling of the multiplex PCR reads with MiXCR, one entry per CDR3 protein. The table shows approximately 280,000 distinct CDR3 sequences, with over 25% occurring only once. Axillary draining lymph nodes of breast cancer patients supplied the node samples. Whole-study findings and limits: Tumors had less TCR diversity than lymph nodes, more than nontumor tissue. Tumor T cell lymph node origin was a supported hypothesis, not proven. Compared with basal-like, luminal-like tumors shared significantly more repertoire with nontumor tissue.

CDR1 SGHTA and CDR2 FQGNSA come from the germline V gene. After removal of 5 bases from V and 6 bases from J, the junction contained 8 bases not matched to a gene. The CDR3 has 14 residues. The sample was axillary lymph node tissue. The sequence came from a female donor with breast cancer. Some clones in this sample may be carry-over from other donors' samples. V gene TRBV7-2 combines with J gene TRBJ2-3; 7 bases match TRBD1. The CDR3 coding sequence is TGTGCCAGCAGCCCCACGGGGACAGCCGATACGCAGTATTTT. Translated, it gives CASSPTGTADTQYF.